This entry lists 18 T cell receptor beta chains sequenced from one sample in a study of CD8 T cells in Susac syndrome. With random hexamers, reverse transcription was performed on roughly 0.5 to 1 ug of RNA. TCRdb called the immunoSEQ multiplex PCR reads again in MiXCR, with one record for every CDR3 protein. Found here are approximately 110,000 distinct CDR3 sequences, around 94% of them singletons; the top ten hold 0.085% to 0.09%. The sequenced sample consisted of CD4+ T cells from PBMCs. The receptor source for this set is a human donor in good health.

V usage is TRBV6-2 or TRBV6-3 and J usage is TRBJ1-1; tentative D call: TRBD1 (6 bases). This CDR3 has 14 residues. Germline V gene sequence: CDR1 MNHEY, CDR2 SVGEGT. Deletions cut 4 bases from V and 4 bases from J, with 13 bases between. The CDR3 protein is CASSWTAQGTEAFF. The CDR3, as DNA: TGTGCCAGCAGTTGGACCGCACAGGGCACTGAAGCTTTCTTT.

Here the CDR3 reads CASSRTAGGGETQYF. In nucleotides, the CDR3 is TGTGCCAGCAGCCGGACAGCGGGAGGGGGGGAGACCCAGTACTTC. The gene calls are TRBV12-3 or TRBV12-4 and TRBJ2-5, with TRBD2 matching 10 bases. This CDR3 has 15 residues. J was trimmed by 5 bases and V by 6 bases; bases with no gene match: 9.

The chain has TRBV6-2 or TRBV6-3 and TRBJ1-5; D not certain. CDR3 length equals 12 residues. Germline lookup yields CDR1 MNHEY and CDR2 SVGEGT. V was pared by 7 bases and J by 6 bases, with 10 bases between. CDR3 protein: CASTAGFQPQHF. CDR3 DNA: TGTGCCAGCACGGCGGGATTTCAGCCCCAGCATTTT.

The chain is built from TRBV20-1 and TRBJ2-3; 9 bases align to TRBD2. CDR3 length equals 16 residues. The V gene's germline CDR1 is DFQATT and CDR2 SNEGSKA (reference sequence). J gave up 5 bases and V 0 bases, and 9 bases lay outside the gene matches. The CDR3 sequence is CSARDSLAGIEDTQYF. The CDR3 nucleotides read TGCAGTGCTAGAGATAGCCTAGCGGGAATTGAAGATACGCAGTATTTT.

The rearrangement joins TRBV11-2 to TRBJ2-1; TRBD2 is a possible D gene (6 bases). CDR1 and CDR2 from the germline V gene are SGHAT and FQNNGV. The CDR3 totals 13 residues. V dropped 3 bases and J dropped 7 bases, with 10 bases sitting between them. CDR3 bases: TGTGCCAGCAGCTTGGGACGGGAGAATGAGCAGTTCTTC. Translating it yields CASSLGRENEQFF.

This chain links TRBV6-1 with TRBJ1-1; D is ambiguous. Germline assignment: CDR1 MNHNS and CDR2 SASEGT. V dropped 5 bases and J dropped 0 bases, with 19 bases sitting between them. This CDR3 comprises 17 residues. The CDR3 sequence: CASSQLPLVTLNTEAFF. In DNA, the CDR3 is TGTGCCAGCAGTCAACTCCCCCTTGTAACCCTGAACACTGAAGCTTTCTTT.

The V gene is TRBV7-2, the J gene TRBJ2-7; D not certain. V lost 2 bases to trimming and J lost 6 bases, with 5 bases between them. This CDR3 is built from 11 residues. The germline V gene has CDR1 SGHTA and CDR2 FQGNSA. This CDR3 is CASSLFSEQYF. The CDR3 bases are TGTGCCAGCAGCTTATTCTCCGAGCAGTACTTC.

The V and J genes are TRBV6-2 or TRBV6-3 and TRBJ2-4; D gene uncertain. The CDR3 runs 12 residues. Trimming took off 5 bases at V and 9 bases at J, with 11 bases between the two ends. Germline values: CDR1 MNHEY, CDR2 SVGEGT. In nucleotides, the CDR3 is TGTGCCAGCAGTACGCGGATTAGCATTCAGTACTTC. Translating it yields CASSTRISIQYF.

The genes are TRBV19 and TRBJ1-1; tentatively, D is TRBD1 (5 bases). Germline V gene data show CDR1 as LNHDA and CDR2 as SQIVND (reference sequence). CDR3 length: 14 residues. V was trimmed by 7 bases and J by 3 bases, leaving 15 bases between them. CDR3: CASTGGGDHTEAFF. The CDR3 region has the DNA TGTGCCAGTACCGGGGGAGGCGACCACACTGAAGCTTTCTTT.

This clonotype is a singleton in its sample. The rearrangement joins TRBV5-1 to TRBJ2-5; a weak D match, TRBD1 (7 bases). Germline CDR1 reads SGHRS; CDR2 reads YFSETQ. The CDR3 loop spans 15 amino acids. V gave up 4 bases and J gave up 5 bases, with 18 bases separating them. The CDR3: CASSAGQRMEETQYF. CDR3 nucleotide sequence: TGCGCCAGCAGCGCGGGACAGAGGATGGAGGAGACCCAGTACTTC.

The V gene is TRBV6-1, the J gene TRBJ1-3, with a possible D match to TRBD1 (6 bases). Germline V gene lookup returns CDR1 MNHNS and CDR2 SASEGT. This CDR3 contains 14 residues. Trimming took 6 bases from V and 4 from J, leaving 13 bases between them. The CDR3 loop reads CASRPTGSGNTIYF. In DNA, the CDR3 is TGTGCCAGCAGGCCGACAGGTTCCGGAAACACCATATATTTT.

This chain joins TRBV5-6 and TRBJ1-1, with D perhaps matching TRBD1 (5 bases). Trimming removed 0 bases from V and 4 bases from J, with 10 bases in between. CDR3 size: 14 residues. The V gene's germline CDR1 is SGHDT and CDR2 YYEEEE. This CDR3 is CASSLGRVATEAFF. CDR3 DNA: TGTGCCAGCAGCTTGGGCAGGGTTGCCACTGAAGCTTTCTTT.

This chain joins TRBV6-2 or TRBV6-3 and TRBJ2-7; the D gene is possibly TRBD2 (6 bases). Germline assignment: CDR1 MNHEY and CDR2 SVGEGT. V was trimmed by 5 bases and J by 1 base, leaving 15 bases between them. The CDR3 totals 15 residues. The CDR3 here is CASSKRGRISYEQYF. CDR3 sequence (DNA): TGTGCCAGCAGTAAACGGGGGAGGATATCCTACGAGCAGTACTTC.

V is TRBV18 and J is TRBJ2-7, with D possibly being TRBD1 (6 bases). CDR1 KGHSH and CDR2 LQKENI come from the germline V gene. V was clipped by 6 bases and J by 1 base, with 13 bases between them. The CDR3 contains 14 residues. As DNA, the CDR3 is TGTGCCAGCTCCAGCGGACAGTTGTCCTACGAGCAGTACTTC. Translated, it gives CASSSGQLSYEQYF.

CDR3 in DNA: TGTGCCAGCAGTGAGGCTGGGCAGGCCAGCTCCTACAATGAGCAGTTCTTC. This gives the protein CASSEAGQASSYNEQFF. This chain links TRBV2 with TRBJ2-1; D gene unclear. Germline CDR1 SNHLY, CDR2 FYNNEI. The CDR3 runs 17 residues. V lost 3 bases, J lost 0 bases, and 15 bases lay in between. The full variable domain, completed using reference TRBV2 and TRBJ2-1, is EPEVTQTPSHQVTQMGQEVILRCVPISNHLYFYWYRQILGQKVEFLVSFYNNEISEKSEIFDDQFSVERPDGSNFTLKIRSTKLEDSAMYFCASSEAGQASSYNEQFFGPGTRLTVL.

This sequence joins TRBV13 and TRBJ2-5; D possibly corresponds to TRBD1 (5 bases). Germline CDR1 is PRHDT and CDR2 is FYEKMQ (reference sequence). Trimming stripped 2 bases from V and 5 bases from J, with 6 bases between. This CDR3 comprises 12 residues. CDR3 loop: CASSLQGETQYF. The CDR3 region has the DNA TGTGCCAGCAGCTTACAGGGTGAGACCCAGTACTTC.

The table lists this clonotype with a count of one. This rearrangement joins TRBV4-3 to TRBJ2-3, with a possible D match to TRBD1 (5 bases). In germline, CDR1 is LGHNA, CDR2 YSLEER. V lost 0 bases, J lost 1 base, and 11 bases lay in between. This CDR3 contains 16 residues. CDR3 amino acids: CASSQDLETGTDTQYF. CDR3 sequence (DNA): TGCGCCAGCAGCCAAGATCTTGAGACAGGCACAGATACGCAGTATTTT.

This rearrangement joins TRBV6-6 to TRBJ2-5; TRBD2 matches at 9 bases. V shed 6 bases and J 0 bases; nucleotides not matched to a gene: 2. The V gene's germline CDR1 is MNHNY and CDR2 SVGAGI (reference sequence). The CDR3 is made up of 14 amino acids. The CDR3 coding sequence is TGTGCCAGCAGGTCTAGCGGGAACCAAGAGACCCAGTACTTC. Translated, it gives CASRSSGNQETQYF.